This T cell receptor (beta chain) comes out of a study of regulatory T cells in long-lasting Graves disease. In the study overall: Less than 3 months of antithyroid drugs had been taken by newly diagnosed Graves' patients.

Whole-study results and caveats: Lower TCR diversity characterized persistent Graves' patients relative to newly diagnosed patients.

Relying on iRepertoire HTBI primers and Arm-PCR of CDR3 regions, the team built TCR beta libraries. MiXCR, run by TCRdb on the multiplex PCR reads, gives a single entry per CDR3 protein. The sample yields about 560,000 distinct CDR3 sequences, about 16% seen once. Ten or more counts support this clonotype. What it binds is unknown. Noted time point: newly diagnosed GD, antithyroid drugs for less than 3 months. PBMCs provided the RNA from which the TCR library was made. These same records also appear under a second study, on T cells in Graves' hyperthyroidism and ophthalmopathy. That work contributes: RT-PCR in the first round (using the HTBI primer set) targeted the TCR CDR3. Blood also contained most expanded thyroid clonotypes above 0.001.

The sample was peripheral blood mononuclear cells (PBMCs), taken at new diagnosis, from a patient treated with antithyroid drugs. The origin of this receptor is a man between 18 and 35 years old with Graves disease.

The CDR3 coding sequence is TGTGCCAGCAGTAATCTAGCGGCGGCCTACAATGAGCAGTTCTTC. Translating gives CASSNLAAAYNEQFF. V usage is TRBV2 and J usage is TRBJ2-1; TRBD2 agrees at 7 bases. The germline V gene has CDR1 SNHLY and CDR2 FYNNEI. There are 15 residues in the CDR3. V shed 5 bases and J 2 bases; nucleotides not matched to a gene: 6.